One sample yielded the 9 T cell receptor beta chains listed below, sequenced in a study of response to subunit inactivated influenza vaccine. MiXCR, run by TCRdb on the RT-PCR reads, gives a single entry per CDR3 protein. The table has hundreds of thousands of distinct CDR3 sequences, roughly 25% seen once; the top ten hold around 2%. This specimen consisted of CD4+ T cells sorted from PBMCs, obtained about 5 days after vaccination. These receptor sequences come from a middle-aged man who received an inactivated influenza vaccine.

In this sample, this clonotype turned up a few times. The chain has TRBV7-2 and TRBJ2-2; D is unclear. The germline V and J ends were trimmed by 4 bases and 5 bases, with 8 bases remaining between them. The CDR3 totals 13 residues. Germline values: CDR1 SGHTA, CDR2 FQGNSA. The CDR3 DNA sequence: TGTGCCAGCAGCTCGCCGGTGACCGGGGAGCTGTTTTTT. It translates to CASSSPVTGELFF. Filled out from reference TRBV7-2 and TRBJ2-2, the complete variable domain reads GAGVSQSPSNKVTEKGKDVELRCDPISGHTALYWYRQSLGQGLEFLIYFQGNSAPDKSGLPSDRFSAERTGGSVSTLTIQRTQQEDSAVYLCASSSPVTGELFFGEGSRLTVL.

V gene TRBV24-1 combines with J gene TRBJ2-3; possibly TRBD1 for D (5 bases). CDR1 and CDR2 (germline): KGHDR, SFDVKD. V shed 1 base and J shed 2 bases, with 9 bases lying between them. This CDR3 has 15 residues. The CDR3, as DNA: TGTGCCACCAGTGATTTCGACAGAGACACAGATACGCAGTATTTT. Its protein product is CATSDFDRDTDTQYF.

The chain is built from TRBV5-1 and TRBJ2-1; 11 positions match TRBD2. CDR3 length: 16 amino acids. V trimming: 0 bases; J trimming: 4 bases; junction bases outside the gene matches: 3. Germline lookup yields CDR1 SGHRS and CDR2 YFSETQ. The CDR3 region has the DNA TGCGCCAGCAGCTTGGATTCTAGCGGGGGGTACAATGAGCAGTTCTTC. Translating it yields CASSLDSSGGYNEQFF.

There are a few counts of this clonotype. The chain employs TRBV4-3 and TRBJ2-7; 15 bases fit TRBD2. Germline V gene sequence: CDR1 LGHNA, CDR2 YSLEER. This CDR3 is 17 amino acids long. Germline trimming cut 4 bases from V and 0 bases from J; bases unmatched to any gene: 4. CDR3 loop: CASSPGLAGGISYEQYF. For the CDR3, the DNA is TGCGCCAGCAGCCCCGGACTAGCGGGGGGGATCTCCTACGAGCAGTACTTC.

The chain combines TRBV6-2 or TRBV6-3 with TRBJ1-1; the match to TRBD1 covers 7 bases. The V gene end was trimmed by 6 bases and the J gene end by 6 bases; junction bases not matched to a gene: 7. The CDR3 extends over 13 amino acids. The V gene's germline CDR1 is MNHEY and CDR2 SVGEGT. CDR3 bases: TGTGCCAGCAGACCGACAGGGAGCGCTGAAGCTTTCTTT. This gives the protein CASRPTGSAEAFF.

This clonotype was seen only a few times. The chain uses TRBV20-1 and TRBJ2-1; 7 bases line up with TRBD1. In germline, CDR1 is DFQATT, CDR2 SNEGSKA (reference sequence). This CDR3 has 14 amino acids. V shed 6 bases and J 4 bases; nucleotides not matched to a gene: 9. The CDR3 DNA reads TGCAGTGCACCGACCGGGACAGCATACAATGAGCAGTTCTTC. It yields the protein CSAPTGTAYNEQFF.

The chain employs TRBV7-9 and TRBJ1-1; D remains ambiguous. The CDR3 loop spans 17 amino acids. Germline assignment: CDR1 SEHNR and CDR2 FQNEAQ (reference sequence). Trimming pared 4 bases from V and 0 bases from J, leaving 18 bases between. In DNA, the CDR3 is TGTGCCAGCAGCTCCCTCCCCACGTCCCCTATGAACACTGAAGCTTTCTTT. Protein: CASSSLPTSPMNTEAFF.

This clonotype was seen repeatedly, ten times or more. The chain is built from TRBV7-9 and TRBJ1-3, with D hard to call. Trimming left V 7 bases short and J 0 bases short, with 16 bases between. From germline, CDR1 is SEHNR and CDR2 FQNEAQ (reference sequence). The CDR3 spans 16 residues. The CDR3 DNA reads TGTGCCAGCACCCTAGAGGGTTTTTACTCTGGAAACACCATATATTTT. Translation gives CASTLEGFYSGNTIYF. Together with reference TRBV7-9 and TRBJ1-3, the CDR3 gives the full variable domain: DTGVSQNPRHKITKRGQNVTFRCDPISEHNRLYWYRQTLGQGPEFLTYFQNEAQLEKSRLLSDRFSAERPKGSFSTLEIQRTEQGDSAMYLCASTLEGFYSGNTIYFGEGSWLTVV.

This clonotype was detected a few times. The rearrangement joins TRBV9 to TRBJ2-1; the match to TRBD2 covers 14 bases. Germline V lookup: CDR1 SGDLS, CDR2 YYNGEE. V lost 4 bases, J lost 0 bases, and 6 bases stayed unmatched. The CDR3 consists of 18 residues. The CDR3 DNA reads as TGTGCCAGCAGCTGGGGACTAGCGGGAGACAACTCCTACAATGAGCAGTTCTTC. Its protein is CASSWGLAGDNSYNEQFF.